These T cell receptor beta chains were read from a single sample in a study of T cells in localized non-small cell lung cancer. Libraries were prepared by immunoSEQ multiplex PCR; TCRdb keeps only in-frame clonotypes and omits some of them. The repertoire holds around 64,000 clones, with roughly 79% as singletons. Here the sequenced sample was PBMCs, taken before any cancer treatment. The receptors come from a man between 35 and 75 years old with stage II lung adenocarcinoma. CDR3s include the opening cysteine and the closing phenylalanine or tryptophan. D genes are given only for firm matches. Only some rows state a clone size, as once, few, many or a class for expanded clones.

j_gene | abundance | v_gene | d_gene | CDR3nt | CDR3aa
TRBJ1-1 | - | TRBV11-2 | - | TGTGCCAGCAGTTACAGGGTGAACACTGAAGCTTTCTTT | CASSYRVNTEAFF
TRBJ1-5 | - | TRBV19 | - | TGTGCCAGTAGTATAGATCGGGGCGAGCCCCAGCATTTT | CASSIDRGEPQHF
TRBJ1-1 | - | TRBV18 | - | TGTGCCAGCTCACCACGAGGCGACTTGAACACTGAAGCTTTCTTT | CASSPRGDLNTEAFF
TRBJ2-3 | few | TRBV10-3 | TRBD2 | TGTGCCATCAAATCCAGTAGCGGGGGCACAGATACGCAGTATTTT | CAIKSSSGGTDTQYF
TRBJ1-1 | - | TRBV29-1 | - | TGCAGCGCCACTACGGGGAGTGCTATGATGAACACTGAAGCTTTCTTT | CSATTGSAMMNTEAFF
TRBJ1-1 | once | TRBV6-5 | TRBD1 | TGTGCCGCCAGGTCAGGGGGTTCCGGCACTGAAGCTTTCTTT | CAARSGGSGTEAFF
TRBJ2-1 | - | TRBV13 | TRBD2 | TGTGCCAGCAGCTTAGTGGGACTAGCGGGAGTTTCGAATGAGCAGTTCTTC | CASSLVGLAGVSNEQFF
TRBJ2-7 | once | TRBV6-5 | TRBD2 | TGTGCCAGCAGTCTTTCAGGGACTAGCGGGGGCGAGCAGTACTTC | CASSLSGTSGGEQYF
TRBJ1-2 | - | TRBV25-1 | - | TGTGCCAGCACCCAGAAGGAGACAGTAAGCTACACCTTC | CASTQKETVSYTF
TRBJ1-4 | - | TRBV29-1 | TRBD1 | TGCAGCGCTGGGACAGCACGAGGGGAAAAACTGTTTTTT | CSAGTARGEKLFF
TRBJ1-2 | - | TRBV18 | - | TGTGCCAGCTCACTGTTAGGGGACCTCTATGGCTACACCTTC | CASSLLGDLYGYTF
TRBJ2-7 | - | TRBV29-1 | - | TGCAGCGTTGTTATCTGGTCCTACGAGCAGTACTTC | CSVVIWSYEQYF
TRBJ1-4 | - | TRBV5-1 | TRBD1 | TGCGCCAGCAGCCAGAGTCCGGGACAGGTCCTTGAAAAACTGTTTTTT | CASSQSPGQVLEKLFF
TRBJ2-7 | - | TRBV7-8 | TRBD1 | TGTGCCAGCAGCCCACAGGGGCAATTCCTCTACGAGCAGTACTTC | CASSPQGQFLYEQYF
TRBJ2-5 | - | TRBV6-5 | - | TGTGCCGGTAACAGGGGGGGGCAAGAGACCCAGTACTTC | CAGNRGGQETQYF
TRBJ1-1 | - | TRBV5-1 | - | TGCGCCAGCAGCTCCTACGATGCGTACACTGAAGCTTTCTTT | CASSSYDAYTEAFF
TRBJ1-1 | - | TRBV6-1 | - | TGTGCCAGCAGTGAAGCCATAGGAGCCCTTGTCTTT | CASSEAIGALVF
TRBJ1-1 | - | TRBV29-1 | - | TGCAGCGTTGAGGGAGAGATGGGCACTGAAGCTTTCTTT | CSVEGEMGTEAFF
TRBJ1-3 | - | TRBV11-2 | - | TGTGCCAGCAGTAGCGTCTCTGGAAACACCATATATTTT | CASSSVSGNTIYF
TRBJ1-6 | few | TRBV6-5 | - | TGTGCCAGCAGTTACAGATCCCCTGGGGGTGCCCTCCACTTT | CASSYRSPGGALHF
TRBJ2-1 | - | TRBV5-1 | TRBD2 | TGCGCCAGCAGCTTACTAGCGGGAGGGGTCTACAATGAGCAGTTCTTC | CASSLLAGGVYNEQFF
TRBJ1-2 | few | TRBV5-4 | TRBD1 | TGTGCCAGCAGCCCTACAGGGGGGCTAAACTATGGCTACACCTTC | CASSPTGGLNYGYTF
TRBJ2-3 | few | TRBV19 | - | TGTGCCAGTAGTATAGATCTACAGGGTCCTCAATCTACAGATACGCAGTATTTT | CASSIDLQGPQSTDTQYF
TRBJ2-5 | - | TRBV25-1 | - | TGTGCCAGCAGTATAAGCAGGGACTCAGAGACCCAGTACTTC | CASSISRDSETQYF
TRBJ2-2 | - | TRBV29-1 | - | TGCAGCGTTTCCAGGTTGGGCACCGGGGAGCTGTTTTTT | CSVSRLGTGELFF
TRBJ1-2 | - | TRBV6-1 | - | TGTGCCAGCAGTGACCAGAACACAGCTAACTATGGCTACACCTTC | CASSDQNTANYGYTF